These 30 T cell receptor beta chains were all obtained from the same sample, sequenced in a study of shared clonotypes between healthy human individuals. Clones were read by immunoSEQ multiplex PCR, and TCRdb kept only the in-frame ones, dropping some. The sample records about 460,000 clones, 70% to 80% being singletons. Sequenced: PBMCs. These receptors originate from a middle-aged woman in good health. Some clones in this sample may be carry-over from other donors' samples.

This clone was observed a few times. The chain employs TRBV29-1 and TRBJ1-4, with a tentative D call TRBD1 (5 bases). Germline V CDR1 and CDR2: SQVTM, ANQGSEA. The CDR3 contains 13 residues. Between the trimmed V and J ends, which lost 3 bases and 6 bases, there was a span of 11 bases. The CDR3 loop reads CSVEGGEYEKLFF. The CDR3 region has the DNA TGCAGCGTTGAGGGGGGAGAATATGAAAAACTGTTTTTT.

The chain links TRBV5-1 to TRBJ2-5; D gene uncertain. There are 14 residues in the CDR3. Germline V gene lookup returns CDR1 SGHRS and CDR2 YFSETQ. Between the trimmed V and J ends, which lost 2 bases and 5 bases, there was a span of 13 bases. The DNA for the CDR3 is TGCGCCAGCAGCTTAAACAGCTTGGGGGAGACCCAGTACTTC. Its protein product is CASSLNSLGETQYF.

This chain links TRBV9 with TRBJ2-1; TRBD2 matches 9 bases. The germline CDR1 and CDR2 sequences are SGDLS and YYNGEE. V was pared by 0 bases and J by 5 bases, with 3 bases of the junction left unmatched. This CDR3 comprises 15 residues. The CDR3 coding sequence is TGTGCCAGCAGCGTAGTAGCGGGAGTAAACAATGAGCAGTTCTTC. Its protein is CASSVVAGVNNEQFF.

This clone occurred many times. The sample has other DNA sequences that encode this CDR3 too. The chain carries TRBV5-1 and TRBJ2-3; 11 nucleotides agree with TRBD2. Germline CDR1 and CDR2: SGHRS and YFSETQ. The CDR3 sequence is 17 residues long. V lost 3 bases, J lost 0 bases, and 6 bases stayed unmatched. The CDR3 loop is CASSSLAGGGSTDTQYF. The CDR3 DNA follows: TGCGCCAGCAGCTCCCTAGCGGGAGGAGGGAGCACAGATACGCAGTATTTT.

Concerning this clone itself: Since a far larger clone is one base different, this is likely a read error. This likely comes from a read error, as the CDR3 has no conserved phenylalanine or tryptophan at its end. The V call is TRBV27, the J call TRBJ1-1, with D uncertain. Trimming took 8 bases from V and 7 from J, leaving 14 bases between them. CDR3 length: 12 amino acids. Per the germline V gene, CDR1 is MNHEY and CDR2 is SMNVEV (reference sequence). The CDR3 loop reads CASHPNGFEAFL. The CDR3 coding sequence is TGTGCCAGCCATCCTAACGGATTTGAAGCTTTCCTT.

This sequence joins TRBV9 and TRBJ2-6; 7 positions agree with TRBD1. The V and J ends lost 4 bases and 2 bases, in that order; junction bases with no gene match: 6. This CDR3 comprises 16 residues. Germline CDR1 SGDLS, CDR2 YYNGEE. The CDR3 DNA follows: TGTGCCAGCAGCACCAGACAGGGCGCTGGGGCCAACGTCCTGACTTTC. This translates into CASSTRQGAGANVLTF.

The rearrangement joins TRBV18 to TRBJ1-3; the match to TRBD1 covers 7 bases. There are 17 residues in the CDR3. Losses at the gene ends were 6 bases for V and 0 bases for J; bases not matched to a gene: 11. Germline V gene sequence: CDR1 KGHSH, CDR2 LQKENI. The CDR3 DNA reads as TGTGCCAGCTCCAGGGACAGCTCGCAAACCTCTGGAAACACCATATATTTT. This translates into CASSRDSSQTSGNTIYF.

A single count supports this clone. A read error may account for a junction end that differs from germline. This chain links TRBV2 with TRBJ2-1, with TRBD2 matching over 8 bases. The germline V gene encodes CDR1 SNHLY and CDR2 FYNNEI. The CDR3 sequence is 15 residues long. DNA of the CDR3: TGTGCCAGCAGTGCAGTGGCTAGCGGGCGCAATGAGCAGCTCTTC. Translating gives CASSAVASGRNEQLF.

A few counts support this clone. The V gene is TRBV7-9, the J gene TRBJ1-4; 8 positions agree with TRBD1. Germline V gives CDR1 SEHNR, CDR2 FQNEAQ (reference sequence). J was trimmed by 0 bases and V by 5 bases; bases with no gene match: 8. The CDR3 consists of 17 residues. The CDR3 coding sequence is TGTGCCAGCAGCATAGGACAGGGCCGTACAACTAATGAAAAACTGTTTTTT. This translates into CASSIGQGRTTNEKLFF.

Concerning this clone: The likely explanation is a read error, given a far larger clone one base away. Other DNA sequences from this sample encode an identical CDR3 as well. The rearrangement links TRBV5-6 to TRBJ1-1, with D maybe TRBD1 (5 bases). Trimming took 8 bases from V and 5 from J, leaving 19 bases between them. The CDR3 length is 14 residues. Looked up from germline, CDR1 is SGHDT and CDR2 is YYEEEE. Here the CDR3 DNA reads TGTGCCAGTAGCCCTCGAGGGGCTTGGACTGAAGCTTTCTTT. Translated, it gives CASSPRGAWTEAFF.

The chain couples TRBV5-4 to TRBJ2-1; TRBD2 agrees at 8 bases. Germline lookup yields CDR1 SGHNT and CDR2 YYREEE (reference sequence). V was clipped by 1 base and J by 10 bases; unmatched bases: 7. There are 14 residues in the CDR3. This chain's CDR3 is CASSLSGSMREQFF. Here the CDR3 DNA reads TGTGCCAGCAGCTTGAGCGGGAGTATGCGGGAGCAGTTCTTC.

The genes are TRBV2 and TRBJ1-1; D uncertain. Per the germline V gene, CDR1 is SNHLY and CDR2 is FYNNEI. V dropped 1 base and J dropped 9 bases, with 12 bases sitting between them. The CDR3 spans 13 residues. CDR3 amino acids: CASSEGPPEKAFF. DNA of the CDR3: TGTGCCAGCAGTGAAGGGCCCCCTGAGAAAGCTTTCTTT.

This clone was seen more than once but under ten times. The rearrangement uses TRBV5-4 and TRBJ2-5; 10 nucleotides match TRBD1. From germline, CDR1 is SGHNT and CDR2 YYREEE (reference sequence). The junction had 6 bases not matched to a gene; V was cut back by 3 bases and J by 4 bases. The CDR3 is 15 amino acids. In DNA form, the CDR3 reads TGTGCCAGCAGCTCCTCGACAGGGGGCGGAGAGACCCAGTACTTC. Translation: CASSSSTGGGETQYF.

The chain carries TRBV19 and TRBJ1-2; TRBD1 agrees at 7 bases. Germline assignment: CDR1 LNHDA and CDR2 SQIVND (reference sequence). The CDR3 totals 16 residues. Losses at the gene ends were 4 bases for V and 3 bases for J; bases not matched to a gene: 11. The CDR3 sequence is CASSTEMTGFDYGYTF. CDR3 DNA: TGTGCCAGTAGTACTGAGATGACAGGGTTTGACTATGGCTACACCTTC.

The V and J genes are TRBV7-2 and TRBJ2-7; 9 bases fit TRBD2. Germline V gives CDR1 SGHTA, CDR2 FQGNSA. The CDR3 has 14 residues. V was pared by 2 bases and J by 6 bases, with 5 bases of the junction left unmatched. CDR3 region: CASSLTREGPEQYF. The DNA of the CDR3 is TGTGCCAGCAGCTTAACGCGGGAGGGCCCCGAGCAGTACTTC.

CDR3 coding DNA: TGTGCCTGGAGGACGGACAGGGGTGGTACCTACAATGAGCAGTTCTTC. Translation: CAWRTDRGGTYNEQFF. The chain has TRBV30 and TRBJ2-1; 9 bases map to TRBD1. V lost 3 bases to trimming and J lost 2 bases; unmatched junction nucleotides: 8. The CDR3 length is 16 residues. Germline-derived CDR1 and CDR2 are GTSNPN and SVGIG (reference sequence).

The genes are TRBV30 and TRBJ2-5; D is unclear. The ends were cut back, 0 bases at V and 7 bases at J, with 12 bases in the middle. From germline, CDR1 is GTSNPN and CDR2 SVGIG (reference sequence). The CDR3 runs to 13 residues. Here the CDR3 reads CAWSVNLAGTQYF. The CDR3, as DNA: TGTGCCTGGAGTGTAAACCTGGCAGGGACCCAGTACTTC.

CDR3: CSVVRQGAPYEQYF. The CDR3 nucleotides are TGCAGCGTTGTTCGGCAGGGGGCCCCCTACGAGCAGTACTTC. The chain couples TRBV29-1 to TRBJ2-7, with TRBD1 matching over 8 bases. J lost 2 bases, V lost 4 bases, and 7 bases had no gene match. Germline V CDR1 and CDR2: SQVTM, ANQGSEA. This CDR3 spans 14 amino acids.

The J gene is TRBJ2-7, the V gene TRBV10-2; the D gene is possibly TRBD1 (6 bases). With 3 bases removed from V and 4 bases from J, the gap between germline ends came to 7 bases. Looked up from germline, CDR1 is WSHSY and CDR2 is SAAADI. The CDR3 spans 12 residues. CDR3 DNA: TGCGCCAGCAGTGATAGGGGGTACGAGCAGTACTTC. It specifies CASSDRGYEQYF.

The CDR3 bases are TGTGCCAGCTCACCCGGGCCGTTTAATGAAAAACTGTTTTTT. Translation gives CASSPGPFNEKLFF. The rearrangement uses TRBV18 and TRBJ1-4; D gene uncertain. V lost 3 bases and J lost 4, with 9 bases in between. Germline V gene sequence: CDR1 KGHSH, CDR2 LQKENI. There are 14 residues in the CDR3.

V and J are TRBV7-9 and TRBJ1-4, with D possibly TRBD1 on 6 matching bases. CDR3 length: 19 residues. V lost 4 bases to trimming and J lost 0 bases, with 21 bases between them. Looked up from germline, CDR1 is SEHNR and CDR2 is FQNEAQ (reference sequence). CDR3 DNA: TGTGCCAGCAGCTCCCTTAGGGGGACCTATCGTACAACTAATGAAAAACTGTTTTTT. The encoded protein is CASSSLRGTYRTTNEKLFF.

The chain has TRBV5-5 and TRBJ1-2; 7 bases match TRBD1. V lost 4 bases and J lost 2; bases outside the gene matches: 8. The CDR3 sequence is 15 residues long. The V gene's germline CDR1 is SGHKS and CDR2 YYEKEE (reference sequence). The CDR3 DNA reads TGTGCCAGCAGCCGAACGGGACAGCTAAACTATGGCTACACCTTC. This gives the protein CASSRTGQLNYGYTF.

This chain links TRBV11-3 with TRBJ2-2, with D possibly TRBD2 on 5 matching bases. The V gene's germline CDR1 is SGHNT and CDR2 YENEEA. Between the trimmed V and J ends, which lost 6 bases and 6 bases, there was a span of 11 bases. The CDR3 is 13 residues long. The CDR3 nucleotides read TGTGCCAGCAGTGAGGAGGCCGCCGGGGAGCTGTTTTTT. The encoded protein is CASSEEAAGELFF.

This clone has a single count. The chain has TRBV7-6 and TRBJ2-3; a possible D gene is TRBD1 (5 bases). Germline CDR1 SGHVS, CDR2 FNYEAQ. Trimming cost V 5 bases and J 4 bases, with 16 bases left between them. The CDR3 is made up of 15 amino acids. DNA for the CDR3: TGTGCCAGCAGCCTAGACCAGGGCCCGGCAGATACGCAGTATTTT. Encoded protein: CASSLDQGPADTQYF.

V gene TRBV10-2 combines with J gene TRBJ2-3, with unresolved D. There are 16 residues in the CDR3. Trimming pared 1 base from V and 10 bases from J, leaving 21 bases between. CDR1 and CDR2 from the germline V gene are WSHSY and SAAADI. The CDR3 bases are TGCGCCAGCAGTGAGTTCCCCCGCGACATGTCCGCGGCGCAGTATTTT. Residues: CASSEFPRDMSAAQYF.

This clone was recorded many times. The chain recombines TRBV11-1 with TRBJ1-5; 9 positions agree with TRBD1. V lost 5 bases and J lost 2; bases outside the gene matches: 4. Germline assignment: CDR1 SGHAT and CDR2 FQDESV (reference sequence). The CDR3 runs to 15 residues. CDR3: CASSLGQGGNQPQHF. The CDR3 DNA is TGTGCCAGCAGCCTGGGACAGGGCGGCAATCAGCCCCAGCATTTT.

The chain couples TRBV18 to TRBJ2-5; the D gene could be TRBD1 or TRBD2 (5 bases each). This CDR3 spans 15 amino acids. Germline loops: CDR1 KGHSH, CDR2 LQKENI. V was pared by 3 bases and J by 3 bases, with 14 bases between. The CDR3 DNA reads TGTGCCAGCTCACCGCGTGCCGGGACGGAAGAGACCCAGTACTTC. It translates to CASSPRAGTEETQYF.

CDR3 loop: CASTGKREWAGELFF. In DNA form, the CDR3 reads TGTGCCAGTACCGGGAAGCGGGAGTGGGCCGGGGAGCTGTTTTTT. The chain joins TRBV19 to TRBJ2-2, with TRBD2 matching 8 bases. This CDR3 is 15 amino acids long. Germline V gene sequence: CDR1 LNHDA, CDR2 SQIVND (reference sequence). Unmatched junction bases numbered 10, after V lost 7 bases and J lost 6 bases.

In this sample, this clone turned up once. Since a far larger clone is one base different, this is likely a read error. The chain employs TRBV2 and TRBJ1-5; D remains unclear. From germline, CDR1 is SNHLY and CDR2 FYNNEI. CDR3 length: 12 amino acids. V was cut by 1 base and J by 2 bases, with 0 bases left in between. CDR3 coding DNA: TGTGCCAGCAGTGAAGGCAATCAGCCCCAGCATTTT. Its protein product is CASSEGNQPQHF.

This chain uses TRBV5-1 with TRBJ2-3; TRBD2 matches at 7 bases. There are 15 residues in the CDR3. J gave up 8 bases and V 1 base, and 10 bases lay outside the gene matches. Germline CDR1 is SGHRS and CDR2 is YFSETQ. CDR3 region: CASSLFAGATVTQYF. CDR3 DNA: TGCGCCAGCAGCTTGTTTGCGGGAGCCACCGTTACGCAGTATTTT.